A single sample gave rise to the 18 T cell receptor beta chains below, sequenced in a study of T cells after posttransplantation cyclophosphamide (dated by TCRdb to 2016 to 2018). The library was generated by the immunoSEQ multiplex PCR assay. TCRdb provides this immuneACCESS table in a form limited to in-frame rearrangements. Some clones are lacking; in checked studies, under half of them reflect an unresolved V gene, and why the rest are absent is not known. The table notes around 35,000 clones here, none of them singletons. About 6.4% of the sample goes to the ten largest clones. Sequenced sample: PBMCs. Source of these receptors: a man younger than 40 in good health and a related stem cell transplant donor.

A few counts support this clone. At one end the junction does not follow the germline gene, possibly because of a read error. V and J are TRBV5-6 and TRBJ2-7; 7 bases align to TRBD2. From germline, CDR1 is SGHDT and CDR2 YYEEEE. The CDR3 extends over 15 amino acids. In nucleotides, the CDR3 is TGTGCCAGCAGCTTGTTGCCTAGCGGACTCTACCAGCAGTACTTC. It specifies CASSLLPSGLYQQYF.

This chain links TRBV25-1 with TRBJ2-2, with 7 bases matching TRBD1. CDR1 and CDR2 (germline): MGHDK, SYGVNS. Germline trimming cut 0 bases from V and 7 bases from J; bases unmatched to any gene: 11. The CDR3 consists of 17 residues. CDR3 region: CASSEYIRGPVNGELFF. CDR3 DNA: TGTGCCAGCAGTGAATATATTAGGGGGCCAGTGAACGGGGAGCTGTTTTTT.

This chain links TRBV9 with TRBJ2-2; maybe TRBD1 (7 bases). Germline loops: CDR1 SGDLS, CDR2 YYNGEE. V shed 0 bases and J shed 7 bases, with 19 bases lying between them. The CDR3 runs 17 residues. CDR3 DNA: TGTGCCAGCAGCGTAGCCTCACGGAGGGGGCAAGGCGGGGAGCTGTTTTTT. This codes for CASSVASRRGQGGELFF. The complete variable domain, with remaining parts taken from reference TRBV9 and TRBJ2-2, reads DSGVTQTPKHLITATGQRVTLRCSPRSGDLSVYWYQQSLDQGLQFLIQYYNGEERAKGNILERFSAQQFPDLHSELNLSSLELGDSALYFCASSVASRRGQGGELFFGEGSRLTVL.

The sample holds many counts of this clone. V usage is TRBV25-1 and J usage is TRBJ2-1, with D perhaps TRBD1 (6 bases). This CDR3 comprises 12 residues. The V gene's germline CDR1 is MGHDK and CDR2 SYGVNS. Between the trimmed V and J ends, which lost 8 bases and 5 bases, there was a span of 10 bases. The CDR3 is CASARTDNEQFF. In nucleotides, the CDR3 is TGTGCCAGCGCACGGACAGACAATGAGCAGTTCTTC.

This clone was seen only a few times. This chain joins TRBV9 and TRBJ1-4; D possibly corresponds to TRBD1 (6 bases). Trimming removed 3 bases at V and 2 bases at J, with 11 bases between. The CDR3 consists of 15 residues. The germline CDR1 and CDR2 sequences are SGDLS and YYNGEE. The CDR3 spells CASSEGGGTNEKLFF. DNA for the CDR3: TGTGCCAGCAGCGAGGGGGGGGGCACTAATGAAAAACTGTTTTTT.

This clone was counted at least ten times. The CDR3 region is CASGLQGASEQYF. CDR3 sequence (DNA): TGTGCTAGTGGTTTACAGGGGGCAAGCGAGCAGTACTTC. This chain uses TRBV12-5 with TRBJ2-7; 9 bases line up with TRBD1. The CDR3 extends over 13 amino acids. Per the germline V gene, CDR1 is LGHNT and CDR2 is FRNRAP. The trim removed 3 bases at V and 6 bases at J, leaving 3 bases unmatched.

This clone was detected ten times or more. The CDR3: CASSSPGQVFNQPQHF. CDR3 nucleotides: TGTGCCAGCAGCTCCCCCGGACAGGTATTCAATCAGCCCCAGCATTTT. This rearrangement joins TRBV7-2 to TRBJ1-5, with 7 bases matching TRBD1. CDR3 size: 16 residues. With 4 bases clipped from V and 3 bases from J, the junction kept 9 bases outside the gene matches. CDR1 and CDR2 from the germline V gene are SGHTA and FQGNSA.

This clone was seen at least ten times. The chain is built from TRBV12-3 or TRBV12-4 and TRBJ2-1; TRBD2 matches 8 bases. J lost 7 bases, V lost 5 bases, and 13 bases had no gene match. CDR3 length: 16 amino acids. The DNA of the CDR3 is TGTGCCAGCAGTAAAACAGGGACTAGTTCGGGTAATGAGCAGTTCTTC. It encodes CASSKTGTSSGNEQFF.

This clone has ten or more counts. The chain recombines TRBV19 with TRBJ1-4; TRBD1 matches at 9 bases. J lost 5 bases, V lost 2 bases, and 3 bases had no gene match. Germline lookup yields CDR1 LNHDA and CDR2 SQIVND (reference sequence). This CDR3 spans 15 amino acids. The CDR3 sequence: CASSIKTGGNEKLFF. CDR3 DNA: TGTGCCAGTAGTATAAAGACAGGGGGGAATGAAAAACTGTTTTTT.

This clone was counted many times. V usage is TRBV11-2 and J usage is TRBJ2-7; 8 bases agree with TRBD1. V lost 5 bases and J lost 2; bases outside the gene matches: 8. Germline values: CDR1 SGHAT, CDR2 FQNNGV. This CDR3 is 15 amino acids long. This chain's CDR3 is CASSLRDRSAYEQYF. The CDR3 DNA is TGTGCCAGCAGCCTAAGGGACAGGTCCGCCTACGAGCAGTACTTC.

The chain recombines TRBV15 with TRBJ2-5, with 8 bases fitting TRBD2. After removal of 0 bases from V and 5 bases from J, the junction contained 14 bases not matched to a gene. In germline, CDR1 is LNHNV, CDR2 YYDKDF (reference sequence). The CDR3 is made up of 18 amino acids. CDR3 bases: TGTGCCACCAGCAGAGATCCGCCCTCGCGGGGGGCCGGGGAGACCCAGTACTTC. It specifies CATSRDPPSRGAGETQYF.

This clone has at least ten counts. The V call is TRBV12-3 or TRBV12-4, the J call TRBJ2-7; 7 bases fit TRBD1. There are 14 residues in the CDR3. J lost 0 bases, V lost 7 bases, and 6 bases had no gene match. This CDR3 reads CASTATGSSYEQYF. The CDR3 bases are TGTGCCAGCACCGCGACAGGGAGCTCCTACGAGCAGTACTTC.

This clone was counted only a few times. The chain carries TRBV7-2 and TRBJ1-6; 10 nucleotides agree with TRBD1. This CDR3 region has 14 residues. From germline, CDR1 is SGHTA and CDR2 FQGNSA. The V and J ends lost 7 bases and 9 bases, in that order; junction bases with no gene match: 6. CDR3 DNA: TGTGCCAGCAACCCTGGGACAGGGGTTTCACCCCTCCACTTT. This sequence encodes CASNPGTGVSPLHF.

This clone was observed many times. J is TRBJ2-5 and V is TRBV2; no reliable D call. Trimming shortened V by 2 bases and J by 5 bases, and 15 bases separated the two germline ends. The germline V gene has CDR1 SNHLY and CDR2 FYNNEI. The CDR3 runs to 15 residues. The CDR3 spells CASSERPIHGETQYF. The CDR3 DNA reads as TGTGCCAGCAGTGAACGACCGATCCACGGGGAGACCCAGTACTTC.

Many counts were recorded for this clone. The V and J genes are TRBV7-6 and TRBJ2-5; D might be TRBD2 (5 bases). Trimming cost V 1 base and J 7 bases, with 7 bases left between them. CDR3 length: 12 amino acids. Germline-derived CDR1 and CDR2 are SGHVS and FNYEAQ. CDR3 DNA: TGTGCCAGCAGCTTAGGGGCGGGGACCCAGTACTTC. Residues: CASSLGAGTQYF.

This clone was seen ten or more times. V usage is TRBV12-3 or TRBV12-4 and J usage is TRBJ1-2; 7 bases line up with TRBD1. Unmatched junction bases numbered 9, after V lost 6 bases and J lost 8 bases. This CDR3 is built from 13 residues. CDR3 bases: TGTGCCAGCAGCAATTACAGGGGTATGGGCTACACCTTC. Amino acid sequence: CASSNYRGMGYTF.

This clone was seen at least ten times. The rearrangement joins TRBV6-5 to TRBJ2-6; the D is unclear. With 5 bases removed from V and 2 bases from J, the gap between germline ends came to 7 bases. There are 14 residues in the CDR3. Germline CDR1 is MNHEY and CDR2 is SVGAGI. This CDR3 is CASSGSTGANVLTF. The CDR3 DNA reads as TGTGCCAGCAGTGGTTCTACTGGGGCCAACGTCCTGACTTTC.

This clone was observed at least ten times. The V and J genes are TRBV6-2 or TRBV6-3 and TRBJ1-2; D is undetermined. Germline values: CDR1 MNHEY, CDR2 SVGEGT. This CDR3 spans 14 amino acids. Trimming stripped 5 bases from V and 2 bases from J, with 12 bases between. The CDR3 DNA follows: TGTGCCAGCAGTACCTCTTCGGGGAACTATGGCTACACCTTC. It yields the protein CASSTSSGNYGYTF.